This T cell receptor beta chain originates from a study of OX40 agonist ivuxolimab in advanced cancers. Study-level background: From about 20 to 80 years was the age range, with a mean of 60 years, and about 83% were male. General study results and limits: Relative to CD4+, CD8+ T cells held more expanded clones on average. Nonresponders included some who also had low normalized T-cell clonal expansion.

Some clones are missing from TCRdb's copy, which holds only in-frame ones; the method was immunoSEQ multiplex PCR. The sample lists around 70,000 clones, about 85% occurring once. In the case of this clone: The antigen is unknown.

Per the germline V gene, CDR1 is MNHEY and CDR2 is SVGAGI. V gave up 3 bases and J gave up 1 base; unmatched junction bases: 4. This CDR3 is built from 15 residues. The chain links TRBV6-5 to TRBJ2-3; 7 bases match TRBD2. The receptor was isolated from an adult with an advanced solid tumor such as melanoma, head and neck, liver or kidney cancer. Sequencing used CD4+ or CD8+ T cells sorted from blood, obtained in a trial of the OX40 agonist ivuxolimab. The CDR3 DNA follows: TGTGCCAGCAGTTATAAGCGGGACCGCACAGATACGCAGTATTTT. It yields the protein CASSYKRDRTDTQYF.